The rows below give T cell receptor beta chains drawn from one sample of a study of regulatory T cells in long-lasting Graves disease. TCRdb reanalysed the multiplex PCR reads using MiXCR and keeps one entry per CDR3 protein. The sample comprises 450,000 or so distinct CDR3 sequences, 20% to 25% of which are singletons, and around 14% rests with the top ten. Specimen: peripheral blood mononuclear cells (PBMCs), collected when the disease was refractory, from a patient treated with antithyroid drugs. These receptors all stem from a female donor with Graves disease. Both conserved end residues are part of each CDR3. A D gene is named only where the DNA matches it firmly. Expanded clones are given a class, and other clones once, few, many or no size at all.

j_gene	d_gene	v_gene	abundance	CDR3aa	CDR3nt
TRBJ1-6	.	TRBV10-3	few	CAIREGGGNSPLHF	TGTGCCATCCGGGAGGGAGGGGGAAATTCACCCCTCCACTTT
TRBJ2-3	.	TRBV30	.	CAWISGKGTQYF	TGTGCCTGGATAAGCGGAAAAGGTACGCAGTATTTT
TRBJ2-7	TRBD2	TRBV20-1	.	CSAPETSGGSYEQYF	TGCAGTGCACCTGAGACTAGCGGGGGTTCCTACGAGCAGTACTTC
TRBJ1-6	.	TRBV13	.	CASREMGVRSPLHF	TGTGCCAGCCGGGAGATGGGGGTACGCTCACCCCTCCACTTT
TRBJ1-2	.	TRBV7-2	many	CASSSNGGLSNYGYTF	TGTGCCAGCAGCTCCAATGGGGGGCTTTCGAATTATGGCTACACCTTC
TRBJ2-7	.	TRBV12-3/TRBV12-4	many	CASSSGTAGYEQYF	TGTGCCAGCAGTTCCGGGACGGCCGGTTACGAGCAGTACTTC
TRBJ1-4	.	TRBV5-1	few	CASSPPGTVNEKLFF	TGCGCCAGCAGCCCCCCAGGAACAGTGAATGAAAAACTGTTTTTT
TRBJ2-1	TRBD2	TRBV24-1	.	CATSDSQGGSLYNEQFF	TGTGCCACCAGTGATTCCCAGGGCGGGAGCTTATACAATGAGCAGTTCTTC
TRBJ1-1	TRBD1	TRBV30	.	CAWSSGQGATEAFF	TGTGCCTGGAGTAGTGGACAGGGAGCCACTGAAGCTTTCTTT
TRBJ2-2	TRBD2	TRBV30	.	CAWTPGDAGDTGELFF	TGTGCCTGGACCCCCGGTGATGCGGGGGACACCGGGGAGCTGTTTTTT
TRBJ2-3	.	TRBV7-2	few	CASSFRTVTDTQYF	TGTGCCAGCAGCTTCAGGACAGTCACAGATACGCAGTATTTT
TRBJ2-7	.	TRBV20-1	many	CSARSAGGTYEQYF	TGCAGTGCTAGATCGGCAGGGGGGACCTACGAGCAGTACTTC
TRBJ2-1	.	TRBV12-3/TRBV12-4	.	CASRYSNEQFF	TGTGCCAGCCGGTATTCCAATGAGCAGTTCTTC
TRBJ2-7	.	TRBV6-1	many	CASSGLGEAPYEQYF	TGTGCCAGCAGTGGCTTGGGGGAAGCGCCCTACGAGCAGTACTTC